This TCR beta chain was identified during a study of blood T cell repertoires in COVID-19. As originally analysed: Reference gene primer amplification gave nucleated cell count estimates. Sequenced by immunoSEQ multiplex PCR; TCRdb stores in-frame clones only, minus some. That table is the source of V, J and clone size, and D and trimming were worked out from the DNA. The sample contains roughly 200,000 clones, 78% of which appear only once. Material for sequencing was peripheral blood. This clonotype originated in a woman older than 75 with active or convalescent COVID-19.

The chain's CDR3 is CASSLAGNGNTIYF. The CDR3 nucleotides read TGCGCCAGCAGCTTGGCAGGGAACGGAAACACCATATATTTT. V gene TRBV5-1 combines with J gene TRBJ1-3; D possibly corresponds to TRBD1 (5 bases). V dropped 0 bases and J dropped 4 bases, with 8 bases sitting between them. Germline loops: CDR1 SGHRS, CDR2 YFSETQ. The CDR3 length is 14 residues.